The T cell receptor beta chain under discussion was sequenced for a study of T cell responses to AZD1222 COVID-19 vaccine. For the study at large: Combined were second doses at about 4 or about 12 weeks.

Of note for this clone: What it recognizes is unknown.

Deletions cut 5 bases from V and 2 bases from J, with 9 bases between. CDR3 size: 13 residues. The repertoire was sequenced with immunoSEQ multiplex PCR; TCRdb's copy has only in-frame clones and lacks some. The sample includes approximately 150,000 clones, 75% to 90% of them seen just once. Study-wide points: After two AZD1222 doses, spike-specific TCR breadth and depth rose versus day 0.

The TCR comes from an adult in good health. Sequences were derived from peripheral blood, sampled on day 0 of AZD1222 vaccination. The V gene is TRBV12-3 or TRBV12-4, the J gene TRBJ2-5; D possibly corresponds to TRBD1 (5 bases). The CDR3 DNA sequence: TGTGCCAGCAGTATACAGGAACAAGAGACCCAGTACTTC. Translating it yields CASSIQEQETQYF.